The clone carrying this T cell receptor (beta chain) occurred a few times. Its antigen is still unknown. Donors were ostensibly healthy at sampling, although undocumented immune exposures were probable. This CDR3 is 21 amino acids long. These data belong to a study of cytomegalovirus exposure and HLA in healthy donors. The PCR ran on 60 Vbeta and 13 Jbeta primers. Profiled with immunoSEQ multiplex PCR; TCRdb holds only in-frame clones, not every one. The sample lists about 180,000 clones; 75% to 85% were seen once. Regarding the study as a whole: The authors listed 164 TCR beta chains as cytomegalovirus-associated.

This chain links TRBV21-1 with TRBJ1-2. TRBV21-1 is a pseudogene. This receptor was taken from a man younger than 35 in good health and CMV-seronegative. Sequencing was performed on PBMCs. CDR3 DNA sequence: TGTGCCAGCAGCAACGGAGGGGAATACATATTCGAGGTGGCCCCTAACTATGGCTACACCTTC. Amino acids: CASSNGGEYIFEVAPNYGYTF.